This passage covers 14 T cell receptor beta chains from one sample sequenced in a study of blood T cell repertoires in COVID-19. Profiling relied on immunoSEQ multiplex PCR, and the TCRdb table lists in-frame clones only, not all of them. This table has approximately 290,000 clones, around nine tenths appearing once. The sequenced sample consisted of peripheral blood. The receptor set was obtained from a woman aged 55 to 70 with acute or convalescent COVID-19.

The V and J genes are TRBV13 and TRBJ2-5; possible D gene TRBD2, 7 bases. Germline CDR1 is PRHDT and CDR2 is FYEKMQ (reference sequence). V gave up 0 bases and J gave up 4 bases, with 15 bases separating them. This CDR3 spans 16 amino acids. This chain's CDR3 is CASSLGPGGGRETQYF. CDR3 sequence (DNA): TGTGCCAGCAGCTTAGGCCCGGGGGGCGGGAGAGAGACCCAGTACTTC.

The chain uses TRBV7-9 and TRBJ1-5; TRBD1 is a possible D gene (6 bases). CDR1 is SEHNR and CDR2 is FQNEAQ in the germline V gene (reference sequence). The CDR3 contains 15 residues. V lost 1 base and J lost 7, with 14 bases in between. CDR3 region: CASSLDSGGRQPQHF. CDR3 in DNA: TGTGCCAGCAGCTTAGATAGCGGGGGCCGACAGCCCCAGCATTTT.

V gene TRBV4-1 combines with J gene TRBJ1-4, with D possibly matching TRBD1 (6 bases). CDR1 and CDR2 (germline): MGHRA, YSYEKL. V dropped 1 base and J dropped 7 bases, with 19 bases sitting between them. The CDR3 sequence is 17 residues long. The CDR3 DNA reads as TGCGCCAGCAGCCAAGGGGGGGGACGGGGGCGCGGTGAAAAACTGTTTTTT. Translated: CASSQGGGRGRGEKLFF.

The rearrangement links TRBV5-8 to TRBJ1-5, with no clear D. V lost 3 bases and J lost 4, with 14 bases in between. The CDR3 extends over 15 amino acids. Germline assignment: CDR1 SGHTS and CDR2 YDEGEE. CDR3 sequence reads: CASSSRVGGNQPQHF. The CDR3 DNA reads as TGTGCCAGCAGCTCCCGAGTTGGCGGAAATCAGCCCCAGCATTTT. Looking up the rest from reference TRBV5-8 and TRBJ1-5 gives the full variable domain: EAGVTQSPTHLIKTRGQQATLRCSPISGHTSVYWYQQALGLGLQFLLWYDEGEERNRGNFPPRFSGRQFPNYSSELNVNALELEDSALYLCASSSRVGGNQPQHFGDGTRLSIL.

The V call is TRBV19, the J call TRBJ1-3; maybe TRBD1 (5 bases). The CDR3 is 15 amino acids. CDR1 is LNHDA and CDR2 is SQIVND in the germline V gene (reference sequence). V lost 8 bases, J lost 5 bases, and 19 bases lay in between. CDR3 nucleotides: TGTGCCAGTTCGGTCAACCAGGGCAACAGAAACACCATATATTTT. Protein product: CASSVNQGNRNTIYF.

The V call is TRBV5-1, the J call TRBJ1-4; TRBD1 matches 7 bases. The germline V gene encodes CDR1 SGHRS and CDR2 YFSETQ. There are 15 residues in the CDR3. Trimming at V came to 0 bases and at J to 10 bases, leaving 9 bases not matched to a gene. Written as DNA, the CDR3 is TGCGCCAGCAGCTTGGAGGGACTCCCAGGGGGAAAACTGTTTTTT. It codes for CASSLEGLPGGKLFF.

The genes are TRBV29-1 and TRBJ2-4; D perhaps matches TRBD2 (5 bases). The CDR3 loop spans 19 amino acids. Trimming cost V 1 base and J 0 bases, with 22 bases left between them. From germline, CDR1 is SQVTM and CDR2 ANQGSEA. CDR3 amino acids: CSVEVQSEGEVLAKNIQYF. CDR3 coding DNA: TGCAGCGTTGAAGTCCAGAGCGAGGGCGAGGTACTAGCCAAAAACATTCAGTACTTC. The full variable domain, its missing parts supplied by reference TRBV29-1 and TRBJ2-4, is SAVISQKPSRDICQRGTSLTIQCQVDSQVTMMFWYRQQPGQSLTLIATANQGSEATYESGFVIDKFPISRPNLTFSTLTVSNMSPEDSSIYLCSVEVQSEGEVLAKNIQYFGAGTRLSVL.

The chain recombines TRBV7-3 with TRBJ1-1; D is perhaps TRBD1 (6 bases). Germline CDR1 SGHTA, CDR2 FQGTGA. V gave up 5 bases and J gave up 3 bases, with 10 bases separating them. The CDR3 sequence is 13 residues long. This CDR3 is CASSQGLDTEAFF. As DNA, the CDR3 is TGTGCCAGCAGCCAGGGGCTCGACACTGAAGCTTTCTTT.

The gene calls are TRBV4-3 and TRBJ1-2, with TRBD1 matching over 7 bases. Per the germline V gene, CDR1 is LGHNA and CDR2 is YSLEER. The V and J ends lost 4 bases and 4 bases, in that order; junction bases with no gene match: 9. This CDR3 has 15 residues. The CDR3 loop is CASSPRQGAVYGYTF. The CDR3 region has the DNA TGCGCCAGCAGCCCTCGACAGGGAGCCGTCTATGGCTACACCTTC.

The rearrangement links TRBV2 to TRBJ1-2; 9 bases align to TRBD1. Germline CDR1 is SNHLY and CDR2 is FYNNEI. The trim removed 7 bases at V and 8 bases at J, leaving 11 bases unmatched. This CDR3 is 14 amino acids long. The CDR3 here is CASTPRGDREGYTF. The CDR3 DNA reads TGTGCCAGCACCCCCCGCGGGGACAGGGAAGGCTACACCTTC.

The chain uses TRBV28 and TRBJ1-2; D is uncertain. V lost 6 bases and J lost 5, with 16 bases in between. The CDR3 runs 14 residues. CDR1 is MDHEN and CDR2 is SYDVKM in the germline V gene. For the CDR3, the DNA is TGTGCCAGCAGGTCCCCTTCCGGAGTATATGGCTACACCTTC. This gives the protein CASRSPSGVYGYTF.

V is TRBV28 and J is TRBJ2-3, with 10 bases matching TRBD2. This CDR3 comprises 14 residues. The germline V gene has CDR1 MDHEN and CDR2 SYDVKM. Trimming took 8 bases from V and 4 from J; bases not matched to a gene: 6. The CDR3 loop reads CASEERGGPDTQYF. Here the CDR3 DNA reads TGTGCCAGCGAAGAGCGGGGGGGCCCAGATACGCAGTATTTT.

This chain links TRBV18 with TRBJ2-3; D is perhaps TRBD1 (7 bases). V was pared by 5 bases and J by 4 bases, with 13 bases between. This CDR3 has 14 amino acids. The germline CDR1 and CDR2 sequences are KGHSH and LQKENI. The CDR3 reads CASSRRGLADTQYF. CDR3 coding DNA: TGTGCCAGCTCAAGGAGGGGGCTGGCAGATACGCAGTATTTT.

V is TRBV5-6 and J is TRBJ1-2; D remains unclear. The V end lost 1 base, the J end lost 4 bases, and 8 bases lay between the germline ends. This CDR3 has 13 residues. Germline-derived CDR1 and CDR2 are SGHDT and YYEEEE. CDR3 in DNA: TGTGCCAGCAGCTTGCAGGCTGTCTATGGCTACACCTTC. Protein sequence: CASSLQAVYGYTF. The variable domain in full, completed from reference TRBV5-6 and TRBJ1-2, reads DAGVTQSPTHLIKTRGQQVTLRCSPKSGHDTVSWYQQALGQGPQFIFQYYEEEERQRGNFPDRFSGHQFPNYSSELNVNALLLGDSALYLCASSLQAVYGYTFGSGTRLTVV.